Each of the 15 T cell receptor beta chains below was sequenced from the same sample in a study of cytomegalovirus exposure and HLA in healthy donors. Both 60 Vbeta primers and 13 Jbeta primers went into the PCR. The method was immunoSEQ multiplex PCR; TCRdb's version includes in-frame clones alone and lacks a portion of them. The table has 55,000 to 75,000 clones, around 75% seen once. Input material: PBMCs. These receptors were collected from a woman younger than 45 in good health and CMV-seropositive.

The chain links TRBV27 to TRBJ1-1; TRBD1 is a possible D gene (5 bases). The germline V and J ends were trimmed by 6 bases and 1 base, with 6 bases remaining between them. CDR3 length equals 12 residues. Germline V lookup: CDR1 MNHEY, CDR2 SMNVEV (reference sequence). CDR3 in amino acids: CASRTGNTEAFF. The CDR3 nucleotides read TGTGCCAGCAGAACAGGGAACACTGAAGCTTTCTTT.

The chain has TRBV5-6 and TRBJ1-1, with a tentative D call TRBD1 (6 bases). CDR3 size: 15 residues. Germline assignment: CDR1 SGHDT and CDR2 YYEEEE. With 0 bases removed from V and 2 bases from J, the gap between germline ends came to 11 bases. CDR3 protein: CASSLGWTANTEAFF. CDR3 sequence (DNA): TGTGCCAGCAGCTTGGGGTGGACAGCCAACACTGAAGCTTTCTTT.

The rearrangement uses TRBV9 and TRBJ2-5; 9 positions match TRBD2. The V gene's germline CDR1 is SGDLS and CDR2 YYNGEE. Trimming at V came to 5 bases and at J to 5 bases, leaving 19 bases not matched to a gene. The CDR3 extends over 18 amino acids. CDR3 nucleotides: TGTGCCAGCAGTCTCCTTGGGGCGGGAGGGCCATCAAAGGAGACCCAGTACTTC. Translating gives CASSLLGAGGPSKETQYF.

This chain joins TRBV5-4 and TRBJ1-5, with D unresolved. Trimming stripped 0 bases from V and 2 bases from J, with 6 bases between. Per germline, CDR1 SGHNT and CDR2 YYREEE (reference sequence). This CDR3 region has 14 residues. The CDR3 coding sequence is TGTGCCAGCAGCTTGGGGGGAGGCAATCAGCCCCAGCATTTT. Protein product: CASSLGGGNQPQHF. Full variable domain (remainder filled in from reference TRBV5-4 and TRBJ1-5): ETGVTQSPTHLIKTRGQQVTLRCSSQSGHNTVSWYQQALGQGPQFIFQYYREEENGRGNFPPRFSGLQFPNYSSELNVNALELDDSALYLCASSLGGGNQPQHFGDGTRLSIL.

This chain connects TRBV6-1 to TRBJ2-2; 10 bases align to TRBD1. Germline assignment: CDR1 MNHNS and CDR2 SASEGT. Trimming took 2 bases from V and 5 from J; bases not matched to a gene: 8. This CDR3 has 17 amino acids. CDR3 amino acids: CASSEIGDRGGTGELFF. CDR3 nucleotides: TGTGCCAGCAGTGAAATTGGGGACAGGGGAGGAACCGGGGAGCTGTTTTTT.

This clone turned up a few times. The rearrangement links TRBV27 to TRBJ1-5, with 9 bases aligning to TRBD1. V gave up 6 bases and J gave up 4 bases; unmatched junction bases: 10. The CDR3 has 16 residues. In germline, CDR1 is MNHEY, CDR2 SMNVEV (reference sequence). Here the CDR3 DNA reads TGTGCCAGCAGAACACCACCCGGGACAGGGAATCAGCCCCAGCATTTT. It encodes CASRTPPGTGNQPQHF.

V is TRBV9 and J is TRBJ2-3; TRBD2 is a possible D gene (6 bases). The CDR3 is 16 residues long. Germline V gene data show CDR1 as SGDLS and CDR2 as YYNGEE. Trimming stripped 0 bases from V and 0 bases from J, with 11 bases between. This CDR3 is CASSVVGSGSTDTQYF. As DNA, the CDR3 is TGTGCCAGCAGCGTAGTAGGAAGCGGGAGCACAGATACGCAGTATTTT. Together with reference TRBV9 and TRBJ2-3, the CDR3 gives the full variable domain: DSGVTQTPKHLITATGQRVTLRCSPRSGDLSVYWYQQSLDQGLQFLIQYYNGEERAKGNILERFSAQQFPDLHSELNLSSLELGDSALYFCASSVVGSGSTDTQYFGPGTRLTVL.

The chain combines TRBV28 with TRBJ2-3; the match to TRBD2 covers 9 bases. Germline CDR1 MDHEN, CDR2 SYDVKM. V shed 3 bases and J 4 bases; nucleotides not matched to a gene: 23. CDR3 length: 21 amino acids. Here the CDR3 DNA reads TGTGCCAGCAGTTTCGAGTGGGAGCTAGCGGGAAGAGGATGGCTGCCAGATACGCAGTATTTT. Translating gives CASSFEWELAGRGWLPDTQYF.

There are a few counts of this clone. The CDR3 spells CASSAQGRGQGILGAFF. The CDR3 DNA reads as TGTGCCAGTAGTGCGCAGGGTAGGGGACAGGGTATTTTGGGAGCTTTCTTT. This sequence joins TRBV19 and TRBJ1-1; 9 positions match TRBD1. Trimming removed 5 bases from V and 10 bases from J; junction bases left unmatched: 20. This CDR3 is built from 17 residues. Germline V gene sequence: CDR1 LNHDA, CDR2 SQIVND (reference sequence).

The rearrangement links TRBV6-6 to TRBJ2-7; 9 positions agree with TRBD1. The V segment lost 5 bases and the J segment 3 bases; nucleotides outside the gene matches: 5. The CDR3 extends over 14 amino acids. CDR1 and CDR2 from the germline V gene are MNHNY and SVGAGI (reference sequence). The CDR3 loop is CASSAPGQGYEQYF. As DNA, the CDR3 is TGTGCCAGCAGTGCCCCGGGACAGGGCTACGAGCAGTACTTC.

The V call is TRBV19, the J call TRBJ1-5; no firm D call. Germline V gene sequence: CDR1 LNHDA, CDR2 SQIVND (reference sequence). V dropped 8 bases and J dropped 2 bases, with 10 bases sitting between them. The length of the CDR3 is 13 residues. The CDR3 DNA follows: TGTGCCAGTGCCGACATGGGCAATCAGCCCCAGCATTTT. It translates to CASADMGNQPQHF.

The CDR3 region is CASSLEVRAMDTGELFF. CDR3 sequence (DNA): TGTGCCAGCAGCTTAGAGGTCAGGGCAATGGACACCGGGGAGCTGTTTTTT. V is TRBV13 and J is TRBJ2-2; a weak D match, TRBD1 (5 bases). The CDR3 length is 17 residues. CDR1 and CDR2 (germline): PRHDT, FYEKMQ (reference sequence). Between the trimmed V and J ends, which lost 1 base and 3 bases, there was a span of 15 bases. The whole variable domain, filled in from reference TRBV13 and TRBJ2-2, reads AAGVIQSPRHLIKEKRETATLKCYPIPRHDTVYWYQQGPGQDPQFLISFYEKMQSDKGSIPDRFSAQQFSDYHSELNMSSLELGDSALYFCASSLEVRAMDTGELFFGEGSRLTVL.

The CDR3 DNA is TGTGCCAGCAGTCAATGGGGGGGAACCGGGGAGCTGTTTTTT. Its protein product is CASSQWGGTGELFF. This chain joins TRBV11-1 and TRBJ2-2, with 7 bases identical to TRBD2. CDR3 length: 14 amino acids. After removal of 6 bases from V and 5 bases from J, the junction contained 6 bases not matched to a gene. Germline V lookup: CDR1 SGHAT, CDR2 FQDESV (reference sequence).

The genes are TRBV29-1 and TRBJ1-2; 9 nucleotides agree with TRBD1. CDR3 size: 11 residues. Looked up from germline, CDR1 is SQVTM and CDR2 is ANQGSEA. The ends lost 0 bases at V and 14 bases at J; junction bases unmatched: 4. CDR3 sequence reads: CSVEDRTGVTF. The CDR3 DNA follows: TGCAGCGTTGAAGATCGGACAGGGGTGACCTTC.

The chain employs TRBV6-1 and TRBJ1-1, with D tentatively TRBD1 (5 bases). The V end was cut by 3 bases, the J end by 4 bases, with 9 bases between. This CDR3 region has 13 residues. The germline V gene has CDR1 MNHNS and CDR2 SASEGT. The CDR3, as DNA: TGTGCCAGCAGTGACAGGGCCGGCACTGAAGCTTTCTTT. The encoded protein is CASSDRAGTEAFF.